Shown below are 7 T cell receptor beta chains from a single sample sequenced in a study of early T cells in non-severe SARS-CoV-2 infection (dated by TCRdb to about 2021). To prepare the library, 5' RACE was applied. The instrument was a NextSeq 500. TCRdb passed the public sequencing reads through fastp at Q25 and MiXCR, retaining productive beta sequences. One record per CDR3 amino acid sequence lists the most common genes and DNA. Counted in this sample were tens of thousands of distinct CDR3 sequences; 4.5% of them appeared once. The top ten constitute around 21% of the sample. The sample consisted of whole blood. The receptors derive from an adult who was a healthcare worker with PCR-confirmed SARS-CoV-2 infection or an uninfected control (not recorded which).

The table lists this clonotype with many counts. V is TRBV30 and J is TRBJ2-2; D ambiguous. Germline lookup yields CDR1 GTSNPN and CDR2 SVGIG (reference sequence). Trimming took 2 bases from V and 1 from J, leaving 5 bases between them. The CDR3 has 13 residues. CDR3 loop: CAWSLGNTGELFF. In DNA, the CDR3 is TGTGCCTGGAGTCTAGGGAACACCGGGGAGCTGTTTTTT.

This clonotype was seen ten or more times. The chain has TRBV12-3 or TRBV12-4 and TRBJ1-3, with 9 bases aligning to TRBD1. Unmatched junction bases numbered 9, after V lost 5 bases and J lost 4 bases. The CDR3 contains 16 residues. The CDR3 loop is CASSQSGQGTGNTIYF. In nucleotides, the CDR3 is TGTGCCAGCAGTCAGTCGGGACAGGGCACGGGAAACACCATATATTTT.

This clonotype was seen ten or more times. The rearrangement joins TRBV29-1 to TRBJ2-7, with 13 bases matching TRBD2. The CDR3 is 13 residues long. V was clipped by 6 bases and J by 4 bases; unmatched bases: 3. Germline CDR1 and CDR2: SQVTM and ANQGSEA. In DNA, the CDR3 is TGCAGCGTAGGGACTAGCGGGAATTACGAGCAGTACTTC. Translation: CSVGTSGNYEQYF.

This clonotype appeared a few times. The chain has TRBV4-3 and TRBJ1-1; no clear D. V dropped 1 base and J dropped 3 bases, with 12 bases sitting between them. The germline V gene encodes CDR1 LGHNA and CDR2 YSLEER. The CDR3 has 15 residues. CDR3 sequence (DNA): TGCGCCAGCAGCCAAGGGGCAATCGCCGACACTGAAGCTTTCTTT. This encodes CASSQGAIADTEAFF.

This clonotype was counted many times. V usage is TRBV20-1 and J usage is TRBJ2-7; the match to TRBD2 covers 12 bases. After removal of 3 bases from V and 2 bases from J, the junction contained 2 bases not matched to a gene. This CDR3 region has 14 residues. Per the germline V gene, CDR1 is DFQATT and CDR2 is SNEGSKA (reference sequence). The CDR3 region has the DNA TGCAGTGCTAGTCCTAGCGGGAGGGCCTACGAGCAGTACTTC. Amino acids: CSASPSGRAYEQYF.

There are many counts of this clonotype. The rearrangement links TRBV6-5 to TRBJ1-1; D is possibly TRBD1 (5 bases). Germline-derived CDR1 and CDR2 are MNHEY and SVGAGI. V lost 2 bases, J lost 10 bases, and 8 bases lay in between. The CDR3 runs to 11 residues. The CDR3 sequence: CASSYGQRAFF. CDR3 nucleotides: TGTGCCAGCAGTTACGGACAAAGAGCTTTCTTT.

This clonotype was counted many times. The rearrangement links TRBV27 to TRBJ2-7; D not resolved. Germline assignment: CDR1 MNHEY and CDR2 SMNVEV (reference sequence). V gave up 5 bases and J gave up 3 bases, with 20 bases separating them. This CDR3 comprises 16 residues. The CDR3, as DNA: TGTGCCAGCAGTAGAGCACTGACTCAAATAGTCTACGAGCAGTACTTC. Translation: CASSRALTQIVYEQYF.